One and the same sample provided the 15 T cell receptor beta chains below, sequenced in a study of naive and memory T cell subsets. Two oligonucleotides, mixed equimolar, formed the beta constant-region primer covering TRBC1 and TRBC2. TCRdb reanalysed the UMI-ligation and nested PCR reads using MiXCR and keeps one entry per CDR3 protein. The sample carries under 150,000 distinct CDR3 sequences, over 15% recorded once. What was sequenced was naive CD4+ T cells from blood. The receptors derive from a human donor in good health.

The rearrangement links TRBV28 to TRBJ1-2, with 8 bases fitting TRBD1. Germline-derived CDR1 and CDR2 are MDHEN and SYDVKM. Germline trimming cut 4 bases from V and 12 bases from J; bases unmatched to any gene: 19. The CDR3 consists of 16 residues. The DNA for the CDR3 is TGTGCCAGCAGTTCGTCAACAGGGGGTCTAGAACTTGTAAACACCTTC. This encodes CASSSSTGGLELVNTF.

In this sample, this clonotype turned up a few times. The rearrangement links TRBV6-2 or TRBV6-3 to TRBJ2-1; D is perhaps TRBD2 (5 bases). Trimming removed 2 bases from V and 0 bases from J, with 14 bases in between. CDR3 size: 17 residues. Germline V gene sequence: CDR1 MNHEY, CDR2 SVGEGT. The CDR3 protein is CASSYPRGAASYNEQFF. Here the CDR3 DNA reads TGTGCCAGCAGTTACCCCAGAGGAGCGGCCTCCTACAATGAGCAGTTCTTC.

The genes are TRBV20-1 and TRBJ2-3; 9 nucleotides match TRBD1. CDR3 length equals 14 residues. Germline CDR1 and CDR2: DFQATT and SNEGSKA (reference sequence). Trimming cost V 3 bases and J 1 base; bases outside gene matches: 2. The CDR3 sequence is CSASRDRGTDTQYF. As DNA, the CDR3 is TGCAGTGCTAGTAGGGACAGGGGCACAGATACGCAGTATTTT.

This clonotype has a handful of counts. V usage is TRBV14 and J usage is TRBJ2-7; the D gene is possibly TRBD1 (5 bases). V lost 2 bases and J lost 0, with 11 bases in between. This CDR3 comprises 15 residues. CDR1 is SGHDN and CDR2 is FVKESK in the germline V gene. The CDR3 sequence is CASSQQGAYSYEQYF. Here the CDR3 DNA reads TGTGCCAGCAGCCAACAAGGGGCCTACTCCTACGAGCAGTACTTC. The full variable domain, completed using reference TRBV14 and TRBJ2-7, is EAGVTQFPSHSVIEKGQTVTLRCDPISGHDNLYWYRRVMGKEIKFLLHFVKESKQDESGMPNNRFLAERTGGTYSTLKVQPAELEDSGVYFCASSQQGAYSYEQYFGPGTRLTVT.

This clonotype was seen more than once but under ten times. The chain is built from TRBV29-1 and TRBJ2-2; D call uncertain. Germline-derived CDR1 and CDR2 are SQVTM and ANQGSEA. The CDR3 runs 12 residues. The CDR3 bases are TGCAGTGCCAGCCCGAACACCGGGGAGCTGTTTTTT. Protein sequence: CSASPNTGELFF.

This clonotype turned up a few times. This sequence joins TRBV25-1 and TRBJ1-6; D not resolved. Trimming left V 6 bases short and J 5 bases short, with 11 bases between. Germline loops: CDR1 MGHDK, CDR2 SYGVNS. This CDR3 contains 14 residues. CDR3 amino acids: CASSPPKDNSPLHF. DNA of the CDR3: TGTGCCAGCAGCCCCCCGAAGGATAATTCACCCCTCCACTTT. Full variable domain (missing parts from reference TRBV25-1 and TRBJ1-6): EADIYQTPRYLVIGTGKKITLECSQTMGHDKMYWYQQDPGMELHLIHYSYGVNSTEKGDLSSESTVSRIRTEHFPLTLESARPSHTSQYLCASSPPKDNSPLHFGNGTRLTVT.

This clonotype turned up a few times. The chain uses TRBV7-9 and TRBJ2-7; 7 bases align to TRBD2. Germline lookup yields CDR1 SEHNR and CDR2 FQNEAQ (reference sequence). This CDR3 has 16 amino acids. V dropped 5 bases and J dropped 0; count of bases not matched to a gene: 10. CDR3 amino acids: CASSPLGGGRSYEQYF. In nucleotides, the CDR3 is TGTGCCAGCAGCCCACTGGGCGGGGGACGCTCCTACGAGCAGTACTTC.

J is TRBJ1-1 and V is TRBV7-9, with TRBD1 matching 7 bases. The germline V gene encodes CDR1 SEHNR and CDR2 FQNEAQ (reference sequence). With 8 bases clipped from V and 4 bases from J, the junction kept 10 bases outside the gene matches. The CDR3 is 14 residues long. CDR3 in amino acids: CASLTGFGSTEAFF. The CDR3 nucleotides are TGTGCCAGCCTGACAGGGTTTGGCAGCACTGAAGCTTTCTTT.

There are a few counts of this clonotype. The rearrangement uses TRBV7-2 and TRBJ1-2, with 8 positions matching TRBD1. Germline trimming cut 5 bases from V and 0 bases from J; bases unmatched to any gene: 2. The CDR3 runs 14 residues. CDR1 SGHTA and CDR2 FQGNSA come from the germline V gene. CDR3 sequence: CASSQDRANYGYTF. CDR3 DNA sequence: TGTGCCAGCAGCCAGGACAGGGCTAACTATGGCTACACCTTC.

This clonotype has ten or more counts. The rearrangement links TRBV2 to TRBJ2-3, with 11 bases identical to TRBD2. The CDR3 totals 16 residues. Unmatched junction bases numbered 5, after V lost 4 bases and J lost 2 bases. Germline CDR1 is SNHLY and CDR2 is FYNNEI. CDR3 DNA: TGTGCCAGCAGTGCTATAGCGGGAGGGTTCACAGATACGCAGTATTTT. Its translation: CASSAIAGGFTDTQYF.

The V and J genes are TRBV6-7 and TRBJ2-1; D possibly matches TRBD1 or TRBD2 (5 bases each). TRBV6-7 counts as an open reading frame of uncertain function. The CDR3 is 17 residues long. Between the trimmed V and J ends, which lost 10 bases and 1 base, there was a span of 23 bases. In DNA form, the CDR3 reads TGTGCCACCCAAACACCGGGGCAGGGCCGATCCTACAATGAGCAGTTCTTC. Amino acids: CATQTPGQGRSYNEQFF.

DNA of the CDR3: TGTGCCAGCGGGAGGGGGTGGGGGACAGGAGGGCTCTACGAGCAGTACTTC. Translated, it gives CASGRGWGTGGLYEQYF. The rearrangement uses TRBV27 and TRBJ2-7; weak D call: TRBD1 (8 bases). Trimming left V 8 bases short and J 3 bases short, with 26 bases between. This CDR3 region has 17 residues. The germline V gene encodes CDR1 MNHEY and CDR2 SMNVEV (reference sequence).

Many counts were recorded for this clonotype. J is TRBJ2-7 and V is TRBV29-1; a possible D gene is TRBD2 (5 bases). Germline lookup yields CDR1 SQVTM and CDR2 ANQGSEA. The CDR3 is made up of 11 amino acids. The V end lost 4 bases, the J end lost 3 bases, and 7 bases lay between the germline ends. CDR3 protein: CSVGEFYEQYF. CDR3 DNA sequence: TGCAGCGTTGGGGAGTTCTACGAGCAGTACTTC.

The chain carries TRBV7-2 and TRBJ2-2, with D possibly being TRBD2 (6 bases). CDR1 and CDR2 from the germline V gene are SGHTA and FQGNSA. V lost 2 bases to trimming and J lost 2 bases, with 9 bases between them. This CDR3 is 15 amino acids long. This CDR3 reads CASSLNSGNTGELFF. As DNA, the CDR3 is TGTGCCAGCAGCTTAAATAGCGGAAACACCGGGGAGCTGTTTTTT.

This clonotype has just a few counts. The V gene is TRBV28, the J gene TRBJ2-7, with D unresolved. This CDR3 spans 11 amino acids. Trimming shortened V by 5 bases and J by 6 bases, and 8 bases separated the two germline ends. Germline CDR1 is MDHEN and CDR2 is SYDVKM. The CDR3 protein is CASSARTEQYF. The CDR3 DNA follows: TGTGCCAGCAGTGCTCGAACCGAGCAGTACTTC.